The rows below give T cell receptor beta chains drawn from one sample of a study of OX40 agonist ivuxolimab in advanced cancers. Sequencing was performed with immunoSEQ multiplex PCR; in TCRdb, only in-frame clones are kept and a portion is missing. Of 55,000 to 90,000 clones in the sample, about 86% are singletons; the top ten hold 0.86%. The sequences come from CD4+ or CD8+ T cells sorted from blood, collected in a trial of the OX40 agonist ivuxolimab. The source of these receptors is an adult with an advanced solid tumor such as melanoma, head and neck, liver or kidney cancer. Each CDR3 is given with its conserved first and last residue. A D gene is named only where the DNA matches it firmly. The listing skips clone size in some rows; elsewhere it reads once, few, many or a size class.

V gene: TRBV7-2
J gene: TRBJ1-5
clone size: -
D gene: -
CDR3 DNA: TGTGCCAGCAGCTTAGCGCGGAGGGATCAGCCCCAGCATTTT
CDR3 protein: CASSLARRDQPQHF

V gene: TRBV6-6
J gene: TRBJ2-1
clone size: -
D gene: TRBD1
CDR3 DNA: TGTGCCAGCAGTCAGACAGGGGCCAATGAGCAGTTCTTC
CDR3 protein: CASSQTGANEQFF

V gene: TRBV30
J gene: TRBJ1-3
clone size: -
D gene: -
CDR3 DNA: TGTGCCTGGAGTATGTCGGGGGTAGGAAACACCATATATTTT
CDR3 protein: CAWSMSGVGNTIYF

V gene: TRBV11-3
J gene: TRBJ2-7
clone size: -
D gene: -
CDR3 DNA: TGTGCCAGCAGCTTAAGGCCAGGGGACTACGAGCAGTACTTC
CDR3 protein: CASSLRPGDYEQYF

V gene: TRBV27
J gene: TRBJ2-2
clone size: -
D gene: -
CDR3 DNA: TGTGCCAGCTTCTCACATGGACTGAACACCGGGGAGCTGTTTTTT
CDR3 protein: CASFSHGLNTGELFF

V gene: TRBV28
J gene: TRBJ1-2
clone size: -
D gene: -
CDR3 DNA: TGTGCCACCTCTACCGGGAATTCGGATGGCTACACCTTC
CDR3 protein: CATSTGNSDGYTF

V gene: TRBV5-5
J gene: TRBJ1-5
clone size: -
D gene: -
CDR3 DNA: TGTGCCAGCAGCATACGGACAGAATCTCCACCCCAGCATTTT
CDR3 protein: CASSIRTESPPQHF

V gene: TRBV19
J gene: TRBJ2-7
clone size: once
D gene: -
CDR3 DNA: TGTGCCAGTAGTGTCACAGCGGAGACCTACGAGCAGTACTTC
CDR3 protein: CASSVTAETYEQYF

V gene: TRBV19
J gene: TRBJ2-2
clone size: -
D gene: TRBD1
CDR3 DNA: TGTGCCAGTAGCCGACAGGGGGCCAGGACAGAGCTGTTTTTT
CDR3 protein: CASSRQGARTELFF

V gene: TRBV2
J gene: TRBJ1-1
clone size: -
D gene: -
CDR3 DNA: TGTGCCAGCAGTTTCCGGGCAGGGGAGGGGAACACTGAAGCTTTCTTT
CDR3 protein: CASSFRAGEGNTEAFF